The entry below gives a single T cell receptor beta chain sequence along with its context. What it recognizes is unknown. Looked up from germline, CDR1 is LNHNV and CDR2 is YYDKDF (reference sequence). The CDR3 is 16 amino acids. The data were obtained in a study of metastatic and nonmetastatic thyroid tumors. Study context: Repertoire data that came from the blood and tumor or nodule tissue of malignant and benign thyroid patients were compared. Study-wide findings and caveats: Patients with malignant thyroid tumors reportedly had significantly higher TCR beta diversity than those with benign nodules, in blood and tumor.

Prior to thyroid surgery, none of the patients had received any treatment. Original analysis: Clinicopathological groups differed in CDR3, with these differences serving to build a distant-metastasis classifier for papillary thyroid cancer. TCRdb redid the clone calls on the PCR reads using MiXCR. TCRdb's processing, not the study's, gives the V and J calls here. The table lists 25,000 to 35,000 clones, approximately 15% of them singletons. V and J are TRBV15 and TRBJ2-5; 10 bases agree with TRBD2. The J call is uncertain, as TRBJ2-1 better fits the DNA end. Sequenced input: blood. The source of this sequence is a female donor with papillary thyroid cancer or a benign thyroid nodule (not recorded which). Some clones in this sample may be carry-over from other donors' samples. Here the CDR3 reads CATSRDRPSGSDEQFF. The CDR3 DNA reads as TGTGCCACCAGCAGAGATCGGCCTAGCGGGAGCGATGAGCAGTTCTTC.